This T cell receptor beta chain was identified in a study of blood T cell repertoires in COVID-19. Background on the study: Sources were T cells, B-cell-depleted T cells, or PBMCs; the material itself was cDNA or gDNA.

Sequencing used immunoSEQ multiplex PCR; TCRdb keeps in-frame clones, though not all of them. The profile shows 200,000 or so clones, approximately 85% of them singletons. The sequencing sample was made of peripheral blood. The source is a man between 60 and 70 years old with acute or convalescent COVID-19.

The CDR3 sequence is CASSRSGSSAGELFF. Here the CDR3 DNA reads TGTGCCAGCAGCCGTAGCGGGAGTTCAGCCGGGGAGCTGTTTTTT. The chain uses TRBV7-3 and TRBJ2-2; 9 bases match TRBD2. The V gene end was trimmed by 5 bases and the J gene end by 6 bases; junction bases not matched to a gene: 7. This CDR3 is built from 15 residues. The germline gives CDR1 SGHTA, CDR2 FQGTGA.